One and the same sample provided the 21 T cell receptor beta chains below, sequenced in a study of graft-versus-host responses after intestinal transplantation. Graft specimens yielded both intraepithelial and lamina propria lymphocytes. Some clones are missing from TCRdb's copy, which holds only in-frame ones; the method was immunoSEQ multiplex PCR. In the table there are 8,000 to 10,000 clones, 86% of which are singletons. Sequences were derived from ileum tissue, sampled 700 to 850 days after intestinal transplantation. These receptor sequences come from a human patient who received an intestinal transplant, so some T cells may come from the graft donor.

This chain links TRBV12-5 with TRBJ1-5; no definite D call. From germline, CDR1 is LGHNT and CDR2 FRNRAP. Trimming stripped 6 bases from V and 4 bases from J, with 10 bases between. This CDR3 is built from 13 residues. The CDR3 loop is CASGPTGNQPQHF. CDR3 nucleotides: TGTGCTAGTGGCCCTACGGGGAATCAGCCCCAGCATTTT.

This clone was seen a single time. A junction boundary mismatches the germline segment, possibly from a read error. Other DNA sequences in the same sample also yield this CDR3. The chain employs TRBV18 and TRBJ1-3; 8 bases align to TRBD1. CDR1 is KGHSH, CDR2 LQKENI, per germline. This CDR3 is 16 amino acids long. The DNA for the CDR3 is TGTGCCAGCTCACCAATCCCGGGACAGGCTGGAAACACTATATATTTT. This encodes CASSPIPGQAGNTIYF.

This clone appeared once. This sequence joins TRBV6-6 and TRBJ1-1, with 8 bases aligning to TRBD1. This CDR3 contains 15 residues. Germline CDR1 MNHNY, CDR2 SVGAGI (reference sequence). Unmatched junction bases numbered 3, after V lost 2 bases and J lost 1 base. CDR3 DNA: TGTGCCAGCAGTTACCCGACAGGGGCGAACACTGAAGCTTTCTTT. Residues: CASSYPTGANTEAFF.

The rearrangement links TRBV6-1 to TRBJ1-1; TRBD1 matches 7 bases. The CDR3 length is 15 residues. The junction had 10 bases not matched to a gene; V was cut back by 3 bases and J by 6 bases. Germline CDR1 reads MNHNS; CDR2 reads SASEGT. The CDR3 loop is CASSDRGQGNSEAFF. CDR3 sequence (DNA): TGTGCCAGCAGTGATAGGGGGCAAGGCAACTCTGAAGCTTTCTTT.

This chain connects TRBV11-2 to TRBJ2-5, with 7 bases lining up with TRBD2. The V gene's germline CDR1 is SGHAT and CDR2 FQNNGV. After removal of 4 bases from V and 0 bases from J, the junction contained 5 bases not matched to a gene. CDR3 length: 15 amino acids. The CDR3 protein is CASSSLADYQETQYF. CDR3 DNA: TGTGCCAGCAGCTCTCTAGCGGACTACCAAGAGACCCAGTACTTC.

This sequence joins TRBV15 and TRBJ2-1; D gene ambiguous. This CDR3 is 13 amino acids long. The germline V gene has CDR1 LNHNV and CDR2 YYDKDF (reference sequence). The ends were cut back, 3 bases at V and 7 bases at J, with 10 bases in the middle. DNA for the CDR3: TGTGCCACCAGCAGCTTCATAGGGAATGAGCAGTTCTTC. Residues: CATSSFIGNEQFF.

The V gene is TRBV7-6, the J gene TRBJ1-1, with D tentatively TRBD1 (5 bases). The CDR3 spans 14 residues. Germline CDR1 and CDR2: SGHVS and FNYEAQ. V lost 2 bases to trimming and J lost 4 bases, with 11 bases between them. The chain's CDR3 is CASSLQTGGTEAFF. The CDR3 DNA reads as TGTGCCAGCAGCTTACAGACCGGGGGCACTGAAGCTTTCTTT.

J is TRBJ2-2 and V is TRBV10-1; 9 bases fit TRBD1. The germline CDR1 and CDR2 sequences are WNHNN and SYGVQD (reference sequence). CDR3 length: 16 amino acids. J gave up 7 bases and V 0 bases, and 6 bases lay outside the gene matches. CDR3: CASSESSTGGHGELFF. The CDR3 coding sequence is TGCGCCAGCAGTGAGTCCTCAACAGGGGGCCACGGGGAGCTGTTTTTT.

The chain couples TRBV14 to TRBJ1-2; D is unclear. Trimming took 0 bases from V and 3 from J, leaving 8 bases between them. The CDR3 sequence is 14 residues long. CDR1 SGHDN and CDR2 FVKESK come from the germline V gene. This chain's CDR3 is CASSQDYNYYGYTF. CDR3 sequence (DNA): TGTGCCAGCAGCCAAGATTACAACTACTATGGCTACACCTTC.

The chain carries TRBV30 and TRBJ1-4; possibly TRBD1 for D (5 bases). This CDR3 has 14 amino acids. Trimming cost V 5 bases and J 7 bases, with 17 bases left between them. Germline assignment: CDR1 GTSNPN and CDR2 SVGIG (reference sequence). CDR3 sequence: CAWDALNGGEKLFF. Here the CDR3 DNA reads TGTGCCTGGGATGCCCTGAACGGGGGTGAAAAACTGTTTTTT.

In DNA form, the CDR3 reads TGTGCCAGCAGTGAAAAGGTGAACACTGAAGCTTTCTTT. The encoded protein is CASSEKVNTEAFF. The rearrangement joins TRBV2 to TRBJ1-1; the D is unclear. Germline V gene data show CDR1 as SNHLY and CDR2 as FYNNEI. Between the trimmed V and J ends, which lost 2 bases and 0 bases, there was a span of 4 bases. CDR3 length: 13 amino acids. Based on the CDR3 plus reference TRBV2 and TRBJ1-1, the full variable domain is EPEVTQTPSHQVTQMGQEVILRCVPISNHLYFYWYRQILGQKVEFLVSFYNNEISEKSEIFDDQFSVERPDGSNFTLKIRSTKLEDSAMYFCASSEKVNTEAFFGQGTRLTVV.

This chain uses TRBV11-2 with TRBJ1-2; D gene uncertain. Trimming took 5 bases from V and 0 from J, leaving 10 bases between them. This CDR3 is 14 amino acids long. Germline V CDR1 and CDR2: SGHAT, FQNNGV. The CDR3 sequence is CASSPGGTNYGYTF. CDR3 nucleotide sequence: TGTGCCAGCAGCCCGGGCGGAACTAACTATGGCTACACCTTC.

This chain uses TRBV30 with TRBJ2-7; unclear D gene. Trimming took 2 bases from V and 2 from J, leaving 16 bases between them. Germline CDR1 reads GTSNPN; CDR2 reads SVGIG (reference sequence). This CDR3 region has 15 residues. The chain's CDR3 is CAWSSQLGGAYEQYF. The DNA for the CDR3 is TGTGCCTGGAGTTCACAGCTCGGCGGAGCCTACGAGCAGTACTTC.

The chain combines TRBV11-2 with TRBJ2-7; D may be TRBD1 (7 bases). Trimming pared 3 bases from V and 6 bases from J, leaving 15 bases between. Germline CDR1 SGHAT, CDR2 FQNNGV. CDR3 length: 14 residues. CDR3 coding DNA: TGTGCCAGCAGCTTGAACACCCAGGGGGGCGAGCAGTACTTC. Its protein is CASSLNTQGGEQYF.

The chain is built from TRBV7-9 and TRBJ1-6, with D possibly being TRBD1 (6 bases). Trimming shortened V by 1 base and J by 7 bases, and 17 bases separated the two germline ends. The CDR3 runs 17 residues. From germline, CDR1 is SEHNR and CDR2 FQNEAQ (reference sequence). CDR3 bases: TGTGCCAGCAGCTTAGGGGGGCGGGAAAGCAAGAATTCACCCCTCCACTTT. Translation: CASSLGGRESKNSPLHF.

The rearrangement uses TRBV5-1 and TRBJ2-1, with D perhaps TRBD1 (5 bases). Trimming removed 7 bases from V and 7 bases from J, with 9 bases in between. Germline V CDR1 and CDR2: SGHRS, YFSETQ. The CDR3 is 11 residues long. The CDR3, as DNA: TGCGCCAGCGGTCGACAGAATGAGCAGTTCTTC. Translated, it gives CASGRQNEQFF. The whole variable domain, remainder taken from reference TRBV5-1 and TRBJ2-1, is KAGVTQTPRYLIKTRGQQVTLSCSPISGHRSVSWYQQTPGQGLQFLFEYFSETQRNKGNFPGRFSGRQFSNSRSEMNVSTLELGDSALYLCASGRQNEQFFGPGTRLTVL.

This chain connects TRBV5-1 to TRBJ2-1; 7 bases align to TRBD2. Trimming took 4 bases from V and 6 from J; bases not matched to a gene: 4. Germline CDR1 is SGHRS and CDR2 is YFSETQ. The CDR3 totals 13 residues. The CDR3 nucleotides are TGCGCCAGCAGCCTAAGGACTAGCAATGAGCAGTTCTTC. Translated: CASSLRTSNEQFF.

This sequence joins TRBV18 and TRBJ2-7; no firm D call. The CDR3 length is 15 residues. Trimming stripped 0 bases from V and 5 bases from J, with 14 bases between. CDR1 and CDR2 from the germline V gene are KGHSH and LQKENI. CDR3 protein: CASSPPGQTVNEQYF. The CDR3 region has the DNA TGTGCCAGCTCACCACCTGGCCAGACGGTAAACGAGCAGTACTTC.

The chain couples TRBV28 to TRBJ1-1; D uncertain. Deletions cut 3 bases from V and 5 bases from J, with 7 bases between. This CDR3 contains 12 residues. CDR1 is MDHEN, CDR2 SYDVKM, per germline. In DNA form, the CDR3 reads TGTGCCAGCAGTTTTTCATCGACTGAAGCTTTCTTT. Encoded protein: CASSFSSTEAFF. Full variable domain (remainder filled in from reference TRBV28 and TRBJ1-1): DVKVTQSSRYLVKRTGEKVFLECVQDMDHENMFWYRQDPGLGLRLIYFSYDVKMKEKGDIPEGYSVSREKKERFSLILESASTNQTSMYLCASSFSSTEAFFGQGTRLTVV.

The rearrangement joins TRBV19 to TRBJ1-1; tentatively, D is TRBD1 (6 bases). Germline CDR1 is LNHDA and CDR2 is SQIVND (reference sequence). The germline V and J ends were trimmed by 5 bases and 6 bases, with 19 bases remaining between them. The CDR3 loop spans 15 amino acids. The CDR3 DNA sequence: TGTGCCAGTAGTCCGAGAGGCGATACAGGGTCTGAAGCTTTCTTT. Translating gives CASSPRGDTGSEAFF.

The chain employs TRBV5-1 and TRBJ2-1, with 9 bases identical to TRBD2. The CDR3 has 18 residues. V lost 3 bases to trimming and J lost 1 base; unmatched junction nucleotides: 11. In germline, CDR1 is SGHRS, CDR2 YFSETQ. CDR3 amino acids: CASSSGTSRAPSYNEQFF. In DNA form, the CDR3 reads TGCGCCAGCAGCTCAGGGACTAGCAGAGCGCCGTCCTACAATGAGCAGTTCTTC.